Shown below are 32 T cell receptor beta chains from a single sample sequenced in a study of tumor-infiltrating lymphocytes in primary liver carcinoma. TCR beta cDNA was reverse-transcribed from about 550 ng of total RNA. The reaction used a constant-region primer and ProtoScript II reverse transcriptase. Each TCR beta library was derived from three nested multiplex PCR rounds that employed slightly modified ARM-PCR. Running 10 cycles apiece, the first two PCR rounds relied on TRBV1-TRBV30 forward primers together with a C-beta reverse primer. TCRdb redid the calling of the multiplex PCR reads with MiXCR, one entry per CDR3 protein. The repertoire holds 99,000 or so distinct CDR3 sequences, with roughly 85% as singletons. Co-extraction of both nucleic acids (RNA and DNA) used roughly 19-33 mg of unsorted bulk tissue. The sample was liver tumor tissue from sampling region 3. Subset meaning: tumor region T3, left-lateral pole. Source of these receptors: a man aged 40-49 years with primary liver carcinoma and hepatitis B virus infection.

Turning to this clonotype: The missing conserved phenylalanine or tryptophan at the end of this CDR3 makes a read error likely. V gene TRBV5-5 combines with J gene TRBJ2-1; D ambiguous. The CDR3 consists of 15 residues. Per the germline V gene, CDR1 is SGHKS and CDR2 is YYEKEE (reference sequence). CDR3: CASGLGLGTVIEQFY. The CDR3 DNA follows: TGTGCCAGCGGCTTGGGTCTAGGTACGGTCATTGAGCAGTTCTAC.

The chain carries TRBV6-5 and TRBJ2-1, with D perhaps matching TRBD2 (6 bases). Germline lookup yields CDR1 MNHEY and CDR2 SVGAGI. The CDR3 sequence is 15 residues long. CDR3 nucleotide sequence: TGTGGTAGCAGTTACTCTGAGGGAGGTTCTGATGAGCAGTTCTTC. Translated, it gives CGSSYSEGGSDEQFF.

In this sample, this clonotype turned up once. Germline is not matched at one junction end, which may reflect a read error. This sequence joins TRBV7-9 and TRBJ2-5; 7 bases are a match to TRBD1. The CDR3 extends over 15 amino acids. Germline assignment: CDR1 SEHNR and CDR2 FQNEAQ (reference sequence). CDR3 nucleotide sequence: TGTGTCAGCAACACTAGAGGGACAGAACAAGAGACCCAGTACTTC. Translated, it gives CVSNTRGTEQETQYF.

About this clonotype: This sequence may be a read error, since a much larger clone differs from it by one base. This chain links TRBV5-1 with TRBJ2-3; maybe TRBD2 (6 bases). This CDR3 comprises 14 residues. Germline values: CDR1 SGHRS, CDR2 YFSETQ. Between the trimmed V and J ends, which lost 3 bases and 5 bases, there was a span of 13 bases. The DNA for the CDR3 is TGCGCCAGCAGCTCCACCGGGAGCGGAGATACGCAGTATTTT. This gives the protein CASSSTGSGDTQYF.

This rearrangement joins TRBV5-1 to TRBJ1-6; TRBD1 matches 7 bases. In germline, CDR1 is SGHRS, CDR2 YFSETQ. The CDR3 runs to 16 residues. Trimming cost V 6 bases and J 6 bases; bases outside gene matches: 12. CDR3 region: CASNDSLTGRNSPLHF. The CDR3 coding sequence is TGCGCCAGCAACGACAGCCTGACAGGGCGTAATTCACCCCTCCACTTT.

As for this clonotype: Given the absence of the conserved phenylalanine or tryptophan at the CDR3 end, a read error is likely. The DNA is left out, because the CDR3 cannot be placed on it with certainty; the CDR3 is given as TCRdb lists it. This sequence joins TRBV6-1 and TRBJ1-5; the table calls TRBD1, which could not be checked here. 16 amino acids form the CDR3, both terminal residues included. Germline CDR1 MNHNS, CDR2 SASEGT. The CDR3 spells CASSGRQGISNQPQHY.

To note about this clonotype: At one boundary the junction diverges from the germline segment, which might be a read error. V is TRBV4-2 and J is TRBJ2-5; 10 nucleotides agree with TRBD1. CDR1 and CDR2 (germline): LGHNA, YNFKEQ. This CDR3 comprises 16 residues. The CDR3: CASNHAGGQGNNEWFF. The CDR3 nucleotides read TGTGCCAGCAACCACGCCGGGGGACAGGGGAACAATGAGTGGTTCTTC.

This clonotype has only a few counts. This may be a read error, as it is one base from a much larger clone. As DNA, the CDR3 is TGCAGTACTACCTCCGGACTGAGCTCCTACAATGAGCAGTTCTTC. Protein sequence: CSTTSGLSSYNEQFF. The J gene is TRBJ2-1, the V gene TRBV20-1, with a weak D call TRBD2 (5 bases). The germline V gene has CDR1 DFQATT and CDR2 SNEGSKA (reference sequence). The CDR3 sequence is 15 residues long. Trimming stripped 8 bases from V and 0 bases from J, with 17 bases between.

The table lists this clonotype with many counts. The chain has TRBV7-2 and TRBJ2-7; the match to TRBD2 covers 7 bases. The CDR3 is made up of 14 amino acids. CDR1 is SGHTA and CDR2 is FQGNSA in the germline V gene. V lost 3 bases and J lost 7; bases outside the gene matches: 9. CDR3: CASSLKRSGGEQYF. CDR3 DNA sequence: TGTGCCAGCAGCTTGAAGCGGTCGGGGGGAGAGCAGTACTTC.

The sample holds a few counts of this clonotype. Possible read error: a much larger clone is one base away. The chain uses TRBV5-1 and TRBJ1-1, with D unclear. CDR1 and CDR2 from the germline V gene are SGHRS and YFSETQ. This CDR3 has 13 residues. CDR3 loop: CVSSFGPNTEAFF. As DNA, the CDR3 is TGCGTCAGCAGCTTCGGACCGAACACTGAAGCTTTCTTT.

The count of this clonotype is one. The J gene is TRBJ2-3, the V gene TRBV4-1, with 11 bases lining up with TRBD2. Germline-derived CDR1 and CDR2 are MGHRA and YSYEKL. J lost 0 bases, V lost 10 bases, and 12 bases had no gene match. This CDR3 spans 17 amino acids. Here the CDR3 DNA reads TGCGCCACCAGTCAAGATCGGACTAGCGGGAGCACAGATACGCAGTATTTT. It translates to CATSQDRTSGSTDTQYF.

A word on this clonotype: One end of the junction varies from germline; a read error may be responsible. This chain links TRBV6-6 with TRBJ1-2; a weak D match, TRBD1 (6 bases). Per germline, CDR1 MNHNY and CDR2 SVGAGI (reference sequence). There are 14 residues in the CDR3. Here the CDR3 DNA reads TGTGCCAGCACCTTACAGTCGGACAGCTATGGCCACACATTC. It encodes CASTLQSDSYGHTF.

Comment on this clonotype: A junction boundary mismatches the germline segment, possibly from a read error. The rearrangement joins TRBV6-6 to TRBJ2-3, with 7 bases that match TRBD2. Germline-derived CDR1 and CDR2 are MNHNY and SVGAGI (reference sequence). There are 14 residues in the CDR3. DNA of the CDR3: TGTGCCAGCAGGTCTACGGGGGGTGGAGATACGCCGTATTTT. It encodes CASRSTGGGDTPYF.

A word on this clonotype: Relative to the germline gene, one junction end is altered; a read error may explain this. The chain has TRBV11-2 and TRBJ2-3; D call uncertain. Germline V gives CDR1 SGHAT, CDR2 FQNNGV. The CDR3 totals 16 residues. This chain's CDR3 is CASSLQARVSTDTQYF. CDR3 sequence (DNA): TGTGCAAGCAGTTTACAAGCGAGAGTCAGCACAGATACGCAGTATTTT.

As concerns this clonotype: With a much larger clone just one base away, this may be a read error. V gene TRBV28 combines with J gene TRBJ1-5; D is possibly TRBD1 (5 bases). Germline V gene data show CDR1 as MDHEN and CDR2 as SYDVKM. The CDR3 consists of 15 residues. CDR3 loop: CPSRVGLSSHQPQHF. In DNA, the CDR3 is TGTCCCAGCAGGGTGGGACTAAGTAGCCATCAGCCCCAGCATTTT.

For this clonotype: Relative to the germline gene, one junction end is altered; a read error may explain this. In DNA form, the CDR3 reads TGTGCCAACGCCAAGGGGGGACAGTTCTACGAGGAGTACTTC. This gives the protein CANAKGGQFYEEYF. The rearrangement links TRBV12-3 or TRBV12-4 to TRBJ2-7; D may be TRBD1 (7 bases). CDR3 length: 14 residues.

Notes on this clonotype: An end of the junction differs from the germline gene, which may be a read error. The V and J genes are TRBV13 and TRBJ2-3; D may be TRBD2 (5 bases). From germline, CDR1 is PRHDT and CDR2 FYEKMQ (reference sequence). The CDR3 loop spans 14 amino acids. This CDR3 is CASSFGGFTYTQYF. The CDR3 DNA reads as TGTGCCAGCAGCTTTGGCGGGTTCACATATACGCAGTATTTT.

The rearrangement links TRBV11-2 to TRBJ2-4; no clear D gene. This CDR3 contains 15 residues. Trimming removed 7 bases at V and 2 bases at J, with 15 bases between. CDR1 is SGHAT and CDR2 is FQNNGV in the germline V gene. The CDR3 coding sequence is TGTGCCAGCACCACTTTGGCGGTTACCAAAAACATTCAGTACTTC. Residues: CASTTLAVTKNIQYF.

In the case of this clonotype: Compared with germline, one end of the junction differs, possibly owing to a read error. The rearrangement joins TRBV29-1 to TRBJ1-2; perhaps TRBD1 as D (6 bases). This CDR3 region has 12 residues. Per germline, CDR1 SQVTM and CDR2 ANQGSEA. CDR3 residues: CSAGQRNYGYAF. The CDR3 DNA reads TGCAGCGCAGGACAGCGTAACTATGGCTACGCCTTC.

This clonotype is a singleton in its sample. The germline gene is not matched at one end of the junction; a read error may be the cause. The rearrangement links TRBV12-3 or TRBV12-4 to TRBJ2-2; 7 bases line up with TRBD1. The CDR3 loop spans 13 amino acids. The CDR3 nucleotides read TGTGCCAGCAGACCGACAGGGTCCGAGGAGCTGTTATTT. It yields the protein CASRPTGSEELLF.

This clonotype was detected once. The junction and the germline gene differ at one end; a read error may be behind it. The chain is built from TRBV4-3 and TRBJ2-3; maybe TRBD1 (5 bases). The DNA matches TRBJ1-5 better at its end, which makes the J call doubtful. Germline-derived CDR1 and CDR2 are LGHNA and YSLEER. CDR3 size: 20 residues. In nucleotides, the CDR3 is TGCGCCCGCAGCCAAGATCATCCCTCCGGGACTAGCAGGAGAGCAGATACGCAGCATTTT. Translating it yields CARSQDHPSGTSRRADTQHF.

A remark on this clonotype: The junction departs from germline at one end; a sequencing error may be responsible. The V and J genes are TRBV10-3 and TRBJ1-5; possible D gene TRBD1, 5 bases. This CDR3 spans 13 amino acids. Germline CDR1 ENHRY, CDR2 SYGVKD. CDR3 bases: TGTGGCACGACCGGGGCAGACCAGGCGCCCCACCATTTT. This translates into CGTTGADQAPHHF.

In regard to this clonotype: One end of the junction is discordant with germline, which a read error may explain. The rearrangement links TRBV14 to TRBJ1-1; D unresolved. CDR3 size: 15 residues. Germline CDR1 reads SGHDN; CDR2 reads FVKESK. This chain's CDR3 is CASSARLGVGTEAFF. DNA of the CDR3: TGCGCCAGCAGCGCCAGACTTGGGGTAGGCACTGAAGCTTTCTTT.

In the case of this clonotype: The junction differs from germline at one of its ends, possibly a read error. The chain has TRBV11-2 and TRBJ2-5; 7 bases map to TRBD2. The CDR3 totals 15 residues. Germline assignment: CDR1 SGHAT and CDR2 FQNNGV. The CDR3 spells CAGSLPVQGGETQYF. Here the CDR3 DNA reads TGTGCCGGCAGCTTACCCGTGCAGGGAGGGGAGACCCAATACTTC.

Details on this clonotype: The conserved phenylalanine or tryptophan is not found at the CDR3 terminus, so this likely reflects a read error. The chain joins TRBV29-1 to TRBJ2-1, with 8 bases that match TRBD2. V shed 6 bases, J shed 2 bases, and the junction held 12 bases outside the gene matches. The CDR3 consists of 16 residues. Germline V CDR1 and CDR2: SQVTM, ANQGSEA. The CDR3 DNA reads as TGCAGCGTCGTCGGACTAGCCGGTCCGGCCTACAATGAGCAGTTCATC. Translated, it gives CSVVGLAGPAYNEQFI.

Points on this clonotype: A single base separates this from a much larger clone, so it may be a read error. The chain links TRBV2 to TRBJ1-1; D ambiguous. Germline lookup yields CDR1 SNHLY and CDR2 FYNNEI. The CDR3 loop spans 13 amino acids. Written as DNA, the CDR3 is TGTGCCAGCAGGGGAGACGGGAACACTGGAGCTTTCTTT. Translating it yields CASRGDGNTGAFF. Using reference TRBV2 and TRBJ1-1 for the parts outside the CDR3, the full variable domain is EPEVTQTPSHQVTQMGQEVILRCVPISNHLYFYWYRQILGQKVEFLVSFYNNEISEKSEIFDDQFSVERPDGSNFTLKIRSTKLEDSAMYFCASRGDGNTGAFFGQGTRLTVV.

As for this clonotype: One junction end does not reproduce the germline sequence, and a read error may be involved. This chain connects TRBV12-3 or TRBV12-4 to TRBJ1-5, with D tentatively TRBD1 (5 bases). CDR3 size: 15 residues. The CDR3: CASTRGTAINQPKRF. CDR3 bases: TGTGCCAGCACGCGGGGCACTGCAATAAATCAGCCCAAGCGTTTT.

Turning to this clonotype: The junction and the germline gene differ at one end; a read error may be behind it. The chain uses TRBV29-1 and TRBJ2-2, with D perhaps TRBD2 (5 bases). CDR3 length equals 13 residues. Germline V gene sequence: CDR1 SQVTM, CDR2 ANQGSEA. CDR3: CSVAQEPTGEMFF. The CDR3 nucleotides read TGCAGCGTTGCACAAGAACCGACTGGGGAGATGTTTTTT.

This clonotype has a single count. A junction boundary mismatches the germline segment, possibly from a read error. The CDR3, as DNA: TGCAGCGGTATGGACAATGGTGAGACCCAATACTTC. Protein: CSGMDNGETQYF. The chain combines TRBV29-1 with TRBJ2-5; D perhaps matches TRBD1 (5 bases). The germline CDR1 and CDR2 sequences are SQVTM and ANQGSEA. The CDR3 has 12 amino acids.

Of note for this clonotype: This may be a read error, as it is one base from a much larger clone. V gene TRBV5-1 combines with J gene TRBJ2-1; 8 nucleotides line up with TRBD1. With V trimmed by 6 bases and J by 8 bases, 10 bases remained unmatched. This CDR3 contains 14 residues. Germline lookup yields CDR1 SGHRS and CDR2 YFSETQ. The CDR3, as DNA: TGCGCCAGCAACCGACAGGGGCAGCTCGATGAGCAGTTCTTC. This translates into CASNRQGQLDEQFF.

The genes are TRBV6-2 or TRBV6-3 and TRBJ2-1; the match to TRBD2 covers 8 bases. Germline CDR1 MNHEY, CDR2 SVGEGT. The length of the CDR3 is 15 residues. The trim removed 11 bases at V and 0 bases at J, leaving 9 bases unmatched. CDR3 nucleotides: TGTGCCGGTAGCTCGAGCGGGAGCTCCTACAATGAGCAGTTCTTC. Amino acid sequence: CAGSSSGSSYNEQFF.

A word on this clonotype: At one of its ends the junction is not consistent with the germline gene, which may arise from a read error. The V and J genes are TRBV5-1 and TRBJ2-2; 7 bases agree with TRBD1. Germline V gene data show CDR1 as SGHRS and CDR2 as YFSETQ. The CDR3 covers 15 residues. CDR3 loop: CASSRTGRGTGKLFF. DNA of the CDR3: TGCGCCAGCAGCAGGACAGGACGGGGAACCGGGAAGCTGTTTTTT.